This T cell receptor beta chain was sequenced in a study of Ad26.COV2.S vaccination and SARS-CoV-2 variants. Background on the study: Administration of Ad26.COV2.S was intramuscular, either once or twice 56 days apart. Points from the study as a whole: Non-spike TCR breadth was similar in vaccine and placebo recipients. Compared with placebo recipients, vaccine recipients had higher spike-specific TCR breadth.

Notes on this clone: What it recognizes is unknown.

Here immunoSEQ multiplex PCR was the method, and the copy in TCRdb shows in-frame clones only, minus some. Among around 450,000 clones listed, about 88% were seen once. Treatment: 19 received Ad26.COV2.S at low or high dose, single or two shots; 5 received placebo; per-sample allocation not given. Samples were taken on day 63 after the first vaccine or placebo injection. Based in Boston, the donor was an adult of 18-55 years. The germline gives CDR1 LNHNV, CDR2 YYDKDF (reference sequence). Between the trimmed V and J ends, which lost 0 bases and 4 bases, there was a span of 2 bases. This CDR3 comprises 12 residues.

Sequencing used peripheral blood, obtained in a trial of Ad26.COV2.S vaccine versus placebo. The gene calls are TRBV15 and TRBJ2-3; D is unresolved. This receptor was identified in a person between 18 and 60 years old who received the Ad26.COV2.S COVID-19 vaccine or a placebo. CDR3 region: CATSRDSDTQYF. The CDR3 coding sequence is TGTGCCACCAGCAGAGATTCAGATACGCAGTATTTT.